This TCR beta chain was profiled in a study of blood T cell repertoires in COVID-19. Study-wide context: Spain, Italy and the United States supplied samples that represented acute and convalescent COVID-19. Sources were T cells, B-cell-depleted T cells, or PBMCs; the material itself was cDNA or gDNA.

The ends were cut back, 0 bases at V and 6 bases at J, with 9 bases in the middle. The length of the CDR3 is 15 residues. Germline V lookup: CDR1 LGHNT, CDR2 FRNRAP. Individuals drawn from some 25 US areas were roughly 18 to 95 years old. What the recovered Cohort 3 donors had was two negative PCRs, clearance, or symptom resolution. This table comes from immunoSEQ multiplex PCR, and its TCRdb copy is limited to in-frame clones, with some not included. The sample yields roughly 520,000 clones, more than 75% seen once. This chain links TRBV12-5 with TRBJ1-6; D unclear. The sequence was obtained from a woman in her forties who had recovered from COVID-19. Sequencing was done on a sample of PBMCs or T cells enriched from blood (not recorded which). The CDR3 here is CASGLVRVGNSPLHF. CDR3 sequence (DNA): TGTGCTAGTGGTTTGGTACGAGTCGGTAATTCACCCCTCCACTTT.